This is a list of T cell receptor beta chains from one sample in a study of blood T cell repertoires in COVID-19. The assay was immunoSEQ multiplex PCR, and TCRdb's table has in-frame clones only and misses some. Of under 200,000 clones listed, about 86% are singletons. Source material: peripheral blood. The origin of the receptors is a woman in her 70s who had recovered from COVID-19. Each CDR3 is given with its conserved first and last residue. The order of the fields is V gene, CDR3 protein.

>TRBV11-2
CASRGTGEGTEAFF
>TRBV10-3
CAIKGGGGADTQYF
>TRBV30
CAWSQGGGGSYGYTF
>TRBV7-2
CASSLGPSKGNTIYF
>TRBV6-2/TRBV6-3
CASSYGRSYGYTF
>TRBV2
CASDLYRGSNQPQHF
>TRBV19
CASSLHPNRGLHYGYTF
>TRBV5-4
CASSPAGNTEAFF
>TRBV15
CATSREGTVPDTQYF
>TRBV19
CASSIGRIRKSNQPQHF
>TRBV10-3
CAIGRGQRGRTEAFF
>TRBV7-8
CASSLGQNYGYTF
>TRBV3-1/TRBV3-2
CASSRHGEGSDGNQPQHF
>TRBV9
CASSARGGTSGPGELFF
>TRBV25-1
CASTPRGRNYGYTF
>TRBV21-1
CASSKAQGKQGPYEQYF
>TRBV28
CASSLGCEQFF
>TRBV18
CASSPPDSNGYTF
>TRBV6-5
CASQGQGAEQYF
>TRBV7-2
CASSLAGASGTYEQYF
>TRBV19
CASSIAGGGGETQYF
>TRBV11-3
CASSLVGDRDSGELFF
>TRBV20-1
CSASDTGGIYGYTF
>TRBV7-8
CASSANGPGLGRNEQFF
>TRBV4-2
CASSPQQERGPDTQYF
>TRBV2
CASRIPPDRGEKLFF
>TRBV7-9
CASSFDGGAEAFF
>TRBV7-8
CASSLGTSGLSGTDTQYF
>TRBV27
CASSSRSSYEQYF
>TRBV5-1
CASSGLAGVGKQYF
>TRBV5-4
CASSWGQVSETQYF
>TRBV28
CASSFGGTGPEQYF
>TRBV10-1
CASSDSSPPYEQYF
>TRBV6-4
CASSDLADGEQFF
>TRBV5-1
CASSPGGTGALTGELFF
>TRBV9
CASSVWDRGPETQYF
>TRBV5-1
CASALAGVPYEQYF
>TRBV5-1
CASSPEGRALSYEQYF
>TRBV7-3
CASSPSGGGETQYF
>TRBV5-4
CATPRGSANNEQFF
>TRBV27
CASSWGRGETQYF
>TRBV5-1
CASSGGQGLGPKNIQYF